The sample holds many counts of the clone carrying this T cell receptor (beta chain). CDR3 length equals 17 residues. With 4 bases clipped from V and 0 bases from J, the junction kept 9 bases outside the gene matches. Per germline, CDR1 SGHVS and CDR2 FQNEAQ. The data were taken from a study of T cell repertoires in cytomegalovirus infection. MiXCR was run by TCRdb on the reads, yielding one entry per CDR3 protein. Of more than 400,000 distinct CDR3 sequences in the sample, approximately 25% were seen once. Sequenced: PBMCs. V and J are TRBV7-8 and TRBJ2-3; 8 positions match TRBD2. The source of this sequence is a human donor in good health (CMV status not recorded). Some clones in this sample may be carry-over from other donors' samples. For the CDR3, the DNA is TGTGCCAGCAGCTCTAGGGGAGCGGGAGCTAGCACAGATACGCAGTATTTT. Its translation: CASSSRGAGASTDTQYF.